These 17 T cell receptor beta chains came from one sample sequenced in a study of glioma-infiltrating T cells after dendritic cell vaccination. Assay used: immunoSEQ multiplex PCR; TCRdb lists only in-frame clones, some missing. The sample comprises about 82,000 clones, roughly four fifths of which are singletons, and 6% to 7.5% rests with the top ten. Described time point: after dendritic cell vaccination, including at tumor progression/relapse. Sequenced material: blood, taken after dendritic cell vaccination. The receptor set was obtained from a human donor with glioblastoma.

J is TRBJ2-7 and V is TRBV5-4; 8 bases fit TRBD1. Germline V gene sequence: CDR1 SGHNT, CDR2 YYREEE (reference sequence). The ends lost 4 bases at V and 3 bases at J; junction bases unmatched: 6. The CDR3 runs 14 residues. CDR3 loop: CASSRPGQVYEQYF. CDR3 in DNA: TGTGCCAGCAGCCGACCGGGACAGGTCTACGAGCAGTACTTC.

This clone occurred a few times. The chain recombines TRBV10-3 with TRBJ1-5; TRBD1 matches at 7 bases. The CDR3 has 14 amino acids. The ends lost 4 bases at V and 5 bases at J; junction bases unmatched: 5. Germline CDR1 is ENHRY and CDR2 is SYGVKD. The DNA for the CDR3 is TGTGCCATCAGTGCTGGGACAGCCCATCAGCCCCAGCATTTT. Protein product: CAISAGTAHQPQHF.

The chain couples TRBV9 to TRBJ1-6; D call uncertain. V was clipped by 0 bases and J by 7 bases, with 11 bases between them. In germline, CDR1 is SGDLS, CDR2 YYNGEE. CDR3 size: 15 residues. This chain's CDR3 is CASSVATNWNSPLHF. CDR3 in DNA: TGTGCCAGCAGCGTAGCCACCAACTGGAATTCACCCCTCCACTTT.

This chain links TRBV6-6 with TRBJ2-3, with a possible D match to TRBD1 (5 bases). V lost 7 bases and J lost 2, with 13 bases in between. From germline, CDR1 is MNHNY and CDR2 SVGAGI (reference sequence). The CDR3 has 14 amino acids. The CDR3 reads CASIQTQATDTQYF. The CDR3 DNA follows: TGTGCCAGCATTCAGACACAGGCCACAGATACGCAGTATTTT.

The CDR3 DNA is TGCGCCAGCAGCTTAAGACAGCTTACCGGGGAGCTGTTTTTT. This codes for CASSLRQLTGELFF. The chain employs TRBV5-1 and TRBJ2-2; D perhaps matches TRBD1 (5 bases). The CDR3 totals 14 residues. CDR1 is SGHRS and CDR2 is YFSETQ in the germline V gene. V was shortened by 2 bases and J by 5 bases, with 10 bases between the two germline ends.

This chain connects TRBV29-1 to TRBJ1-1; D perhaps matches TRBD1 (5 bases). The CDR3 totals 14 residues. The V end was cut by 5 bases, the J end by 1 base, with 14 bases between. Looked up from germline, CDR1 is SQVTM and CDR2 is ANQGSEA. The chain's CDR3 is CSVRLTGENTEAFF. The CDR3 DNA is TGCAGCGTTCGTTTGACGGGGGAGAACACTGAAGCTTTCTTT.

This clone was counted a few times. This sequence joins TRBV6-1 and TRBJ2-7; weak D call: TRBD1 (6 bases). Germline V gene sequence: CDR1 MNHNS, CDR2 SASEGT. The CDR3 contains 14 residues. Trimming took 2 bases from V and 5 from J, leaving 13 bases between them. In nucleotides, the CDR3 is TGTGCCAGCAGTGAACAGGGACAAGTCAACGAGCAGTACTTC. It encodes CASSEQGQVNEQYF.

The chain has TRBV2 and TRBJ2-5, with 8 bases identical to TRBD1. Germline V gene sequence: CDR1 SNHLY, CDR2 FYNNEI. This CDR3 is 17 amino acids long. The junction had 13 bases not matched to a gene; V was cut back by 3 bases and J by 4 bases. CDR3 bases: TGTGCCAGCAGTGACCCCAGCGACAGGGGAGAGAGAGAGACCCAGTACTTC. As protein: CASSDPSDRGERETQYF.

The rearrangement joins TRBV7-2 to TRBJ1-1; D possibly corresponds to TRBD1 (6 bases). Per the germline V gene, CDR1 is SGHTA and CDR2 is FQGNSA. The CDR3 length is 13 residues. V lost 3 bases to trimming and J lost 6 bases, with 11 bases between them. The CDR3 sequence is CASSFGQKAEAFF. DNA for the CDR3: TGTGCCAGCAGCTTCGGACAGAAGGCTGAAGCTTTCTTT.

This rearrangement joins TRBV19 to TRBJ1-5; 8 positions match TRBD1. This CDR3 spans 15 amino acids. V dropped 1 base and J dropped 5; count of bases not matched to a gene: 4. The germline CDR1 and CDR2 sequences are LNHDA and SQIVND (reference sequence). The CDR3, as DNA: TGTGCCAGTAGTATAGGACAGGGGCTAGATCAGCCCCAGCATTTT. Its translation is CASSIGQGLDQPQHF.

This chain uses TRBV14 with TRBJ2-5, with a weak D call TRBD2 (5 bases). The CDR3 covers 13 residues. The germline V and J ends were trimmed by 4 bases and 8 bases, with 14 bases remaining between them. From germline, CDR1 is SGHDN and CDR2 FVKESK. CDR3 coding DNA: TGTGCCAGCAGCCGTTATAGGACTTCTACCCAGTACTTC. Its protein product is CASSRYRTSTQYF.

The V call is TRBV6-5, the J call TRBJ1-2; 8 bases align to TRBD1. The V and J ends lost 6 bases and 2 bases, in that order; junction bases with no gene match: 5. There are 14 residues in the CDR3. Germline V CDR1 and CDR2: MNHEY, SVGAGI. CDR3 nucleotide sequence: TGTGCCAGCAGCTCGGACAGGGCAAACTATGGCTACACCTTC. Translating gives CASSSDRANYGYTF.

This rearrangement joins TRBV5-8 to TRBJ1-3; 10 nucleotides match TRBD1. The CDR3 consists of 15 residues. V shed 4 bases, J shed 1 base, and the junction held 2 bases outside the gene matches. Germline V gene data show CDR1 as SGHTS and CDR2 as YDEGEE. This CDR3 is CASSGTGESGNTIYF. CDR3 coding DNA: TGTGCCAGCAGCGGGACAGGGGAATCTGGAAACACCATATATTTT.

The J gene is TRBJ2-7, the V gene TRBV27; D is possibly TRBD1 (7 bases). V lost 4 bases and J lost 7, with 29 bases in between. Germline CDR1 and CDR2: MNHEY and SMNVEV (reference sequence). The length of the CDR3 is 18 residues. CDR3: CASSYSASGASYRGEQYF. CDR3 in DNA: TGTGCCAGCAGTTATTCGGCCTCGGGGGCCTCCTACAGGGGAGAGCAGTACTTC.

The rearrangement links TRBV4-1 to TRBJ1-2; TRBD1 matches at 9 bases. The CDR3 is made up of 15 amino acids. Germline CDR1 MGHRA, CDR2 YSYEKL. V shed 2 bases and J 4 bases; nucleotides not matched to a gene: 5. The CDR3 DNA reads TGCGCCAGCAGCCAAACAGGGGGCTCTGGCTATGGCTACACCTTC. Amino acids: CASSQTGGSGYGYTF.

The chain uses TRBV7-2 and TRBJ1-1, with unresolved D. Germline CDR1 SGHTA, CDR2 FQGNSA. V shed 2 bases and J shed 3 bases, with 7 bases lying between them. The CDR3 consists of 13 residues. CDR3 sequence (DNA): TGTGCCAGCAGCTTACAGAGGGACACTGAAGCTTTCTTT. This sequence encodes CASSLQRDTEAFF.

The rearrangement joins TRBV14 to TRBJ1-6; no definite D call. This CDR3 comprises 14 residues. Trimming removed 0 bases at V and 9 bases at J, with 9 bases between. CDR1 and CDR2 (germline): SGHDN, FVKESK. Here the CDR3 DNA reads TGTGCCAGCAGCCAAGATGGCGGTGGTTCACCCCTCCACTTT. This translates into CASSQDGGGSPLHF.